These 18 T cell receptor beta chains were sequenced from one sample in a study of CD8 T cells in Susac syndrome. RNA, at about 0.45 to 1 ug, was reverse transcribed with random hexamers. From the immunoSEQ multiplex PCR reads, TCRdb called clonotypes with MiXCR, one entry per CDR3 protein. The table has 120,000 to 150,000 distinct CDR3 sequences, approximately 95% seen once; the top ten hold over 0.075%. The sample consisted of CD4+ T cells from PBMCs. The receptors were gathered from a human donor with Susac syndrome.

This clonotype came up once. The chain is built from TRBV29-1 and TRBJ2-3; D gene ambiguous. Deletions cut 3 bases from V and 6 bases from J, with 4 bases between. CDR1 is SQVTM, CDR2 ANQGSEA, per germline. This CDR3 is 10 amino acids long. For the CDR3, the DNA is TGCAGCGTTGACAGGGATACGCAGTATTTT. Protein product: CSVDRDTQYF.

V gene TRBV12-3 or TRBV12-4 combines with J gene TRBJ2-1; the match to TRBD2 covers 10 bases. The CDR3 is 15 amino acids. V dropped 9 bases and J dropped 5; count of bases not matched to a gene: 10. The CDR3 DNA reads TGTGCCAGTGCCGGACTAGCGGCTTTCGACAATGAGCAGTTCTTC. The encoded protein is CASAGLAAFDNEQFF.

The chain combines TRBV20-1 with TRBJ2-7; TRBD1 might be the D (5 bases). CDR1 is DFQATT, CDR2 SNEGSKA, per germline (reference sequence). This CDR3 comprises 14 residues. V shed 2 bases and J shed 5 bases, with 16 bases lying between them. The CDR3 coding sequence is TGCAGTGCTAGACACCGGGCCCCAGGGCACGAGCAGTACTTC. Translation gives CSARHRAPGHEQYF.

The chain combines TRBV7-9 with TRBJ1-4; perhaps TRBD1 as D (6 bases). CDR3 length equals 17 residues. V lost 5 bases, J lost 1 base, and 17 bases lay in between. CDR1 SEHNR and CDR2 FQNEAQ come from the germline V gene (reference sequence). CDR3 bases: TGTGCCAGCAGCAGACTACAGGGAGACGGAACTAATGAAAAACTGTTTTTT. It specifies CASSRLQGDGTNEKLFF. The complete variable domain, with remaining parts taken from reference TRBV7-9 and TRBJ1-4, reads DTGVSQNPRHKITKRGQNVTFRCDPISEHNRLYWYRQTLGQGPEFLTYFQNEAQLEKSRLLSDRFSAERPKGSFSTLEIQRTEQGDSAMYLCASSRLQGDGTNEKLFFGSGTQLSVL.

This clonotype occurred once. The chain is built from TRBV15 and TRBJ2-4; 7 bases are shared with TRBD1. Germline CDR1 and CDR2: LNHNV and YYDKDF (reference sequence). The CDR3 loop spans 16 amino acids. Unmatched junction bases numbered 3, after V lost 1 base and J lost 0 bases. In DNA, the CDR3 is TGTGCCACCAGCAGAGCGGGGACAGTAGCCAAAAACATTCAGTACTTC. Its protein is CATSRAGTVAKNIQYF.

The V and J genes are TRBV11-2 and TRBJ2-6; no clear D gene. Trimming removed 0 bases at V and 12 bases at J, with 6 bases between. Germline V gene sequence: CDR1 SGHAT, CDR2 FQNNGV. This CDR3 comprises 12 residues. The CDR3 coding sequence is TGTGCCAGCAGCTTAGAGGGCCCCGTCCTGACTTTC. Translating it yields CASSLEGPVLTF.

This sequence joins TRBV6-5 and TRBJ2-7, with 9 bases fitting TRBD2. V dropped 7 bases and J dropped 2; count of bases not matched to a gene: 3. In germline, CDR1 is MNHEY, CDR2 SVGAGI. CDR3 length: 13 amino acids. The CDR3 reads CASKLAGTYEQYF. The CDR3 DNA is TGTGCCAGCAAGCTAGCGGGAACCTACGAGCAGTACTTC.

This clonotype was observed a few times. CDR3 nucleotide sequence: TGCAGTGCTCGGCTGGGACAAGAGACCCAGTACTTC. Protein sequence: CSARLGQETQYF. The chain is built from TRBV20-1 and TRBJ2-5; D not certain. The CDR3 has 12 residues. Trimming stripped 5 bases from V and 2 bases from J, with 9 bases between. Germline V gene data show CDR1 as DFQATT and CDR2 as SNEGSKA (reference sequence).

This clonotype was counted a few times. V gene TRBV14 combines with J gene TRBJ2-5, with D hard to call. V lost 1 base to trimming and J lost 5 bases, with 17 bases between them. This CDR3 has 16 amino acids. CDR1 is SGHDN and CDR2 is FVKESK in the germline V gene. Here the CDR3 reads CASSQVERPMGETQYF. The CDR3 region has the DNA TGTGCCAGCAGCCAAGTCGAGAGGCCTATGGGGGAGACCCAGTACTTC. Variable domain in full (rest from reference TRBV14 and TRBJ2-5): EAGVTQFPSHSVIEKGQTVTLRCDPISGHDNLYWYRRVMGKEIKFLLHFVKESKQDESGMPNNRFLAERTGGTYSTLKVQPAELEDSGVYFCASSQVERPMGETQYFGPGTRLLVL.

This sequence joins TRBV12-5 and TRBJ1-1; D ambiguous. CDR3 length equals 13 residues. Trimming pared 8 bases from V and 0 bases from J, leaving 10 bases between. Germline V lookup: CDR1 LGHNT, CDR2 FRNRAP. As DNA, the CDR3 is TGTGCTAGTTCCGCCCGGATGAACACTGAAGCTTTCTTT. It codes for CASSARMNTEAFF.

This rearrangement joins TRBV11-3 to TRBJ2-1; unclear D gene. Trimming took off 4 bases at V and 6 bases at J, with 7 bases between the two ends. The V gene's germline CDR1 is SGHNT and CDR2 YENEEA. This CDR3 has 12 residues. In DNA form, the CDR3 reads TGTGCCAGCAGCTCCAATCCCAATGAGCAGTTCTTC. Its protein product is CASSSNPNEQFF.

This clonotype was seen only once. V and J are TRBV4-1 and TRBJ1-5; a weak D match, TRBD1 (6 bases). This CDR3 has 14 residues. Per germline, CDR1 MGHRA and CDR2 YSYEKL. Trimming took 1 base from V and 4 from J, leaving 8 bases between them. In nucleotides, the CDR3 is TGCGCCAGCAGCCAAGCCACAGGGAATCAGCCCCAGCATTTT. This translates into CASSQATGNQPQHF.

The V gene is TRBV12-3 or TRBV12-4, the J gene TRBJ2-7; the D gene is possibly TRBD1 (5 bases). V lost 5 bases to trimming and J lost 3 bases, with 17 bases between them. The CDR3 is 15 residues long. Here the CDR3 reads CASSLRQGRDYEQYF. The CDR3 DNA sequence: TGTGCCAGCAGTCTGCGGCAGGGCCGAGACTACGAGCAGTACTTC.

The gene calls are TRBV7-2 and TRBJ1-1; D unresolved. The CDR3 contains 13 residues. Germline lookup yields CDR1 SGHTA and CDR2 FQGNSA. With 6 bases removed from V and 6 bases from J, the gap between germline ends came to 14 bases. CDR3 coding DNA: TGTGCCAGCAGGCCTCAAAACGGGGCTGAAGCTTTCTTT. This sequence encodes CASRPQNGAEAFF.

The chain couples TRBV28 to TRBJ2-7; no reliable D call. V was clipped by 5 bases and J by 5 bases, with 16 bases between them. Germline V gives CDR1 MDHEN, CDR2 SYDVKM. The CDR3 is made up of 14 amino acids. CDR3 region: CASSQSRGSHEQYF. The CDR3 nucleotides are TGTGCCAGCAGTCAAAGTAGAGGTTCCCACGAGCAGTACTTC. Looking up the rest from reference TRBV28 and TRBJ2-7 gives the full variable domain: DVKVTQSSRYLVKRTGEKVFLECVQDMDHENMFWYRQDPGLGLRLIYFSYDVKMKEKGDIPEGYSVSREKKERFSLILESASTNQTSMYLCASSQSRGSHEQYFGPGTRLTVT.

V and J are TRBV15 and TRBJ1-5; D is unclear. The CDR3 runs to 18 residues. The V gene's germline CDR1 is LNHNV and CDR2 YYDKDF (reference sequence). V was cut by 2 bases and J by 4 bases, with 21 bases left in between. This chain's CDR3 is CATSRPQSNQLWNQPQHF. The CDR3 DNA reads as TGTGCCACCAGCAGACCTCAGAGCAATCAACTATGGAATCAGCCCCAGCATTTT.

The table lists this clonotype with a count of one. CDR3 in amino acids: CASSEPKSSYNSPLHF. The CDR3 coding sequence is TGTGCCAGCAGCGAACCTAAGAGCTCCTATAATTCACCCCTCCACTTT. This rearrangement joins TRBV12-3 or TRBV12-4 to TRBJ1-6, with unresolved D. V lost 6 bases to trimming and J lost 0 bases, with 12 bases between them. This CDR3 is built from 16 residues.

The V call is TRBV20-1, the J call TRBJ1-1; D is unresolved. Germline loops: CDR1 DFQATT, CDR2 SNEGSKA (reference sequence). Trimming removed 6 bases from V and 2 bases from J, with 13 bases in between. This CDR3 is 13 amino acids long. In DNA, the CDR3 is TGCAGTGCCCCCGTGTTGGGTAACACTGAAGCTTTCTTT. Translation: CSAPVLGNTEAFF.